The rows below give T cell receptor beta chains drawn from one sample of a study of CD8 T cells in ankylosing spondylitis. TCRdb redid the calling of the 5' RACE reads with MiXCR, one entry per CDR3 protein. This table has 500,000 to 650,000 distinct CDR3 sequences, roughly 5.3% appearing once. Sequenced input: blood, either unsorted or a sorted T cell fraction (not recorded which). The receptor set was obtained from a male donor with ankylosing spondylitis. Each CDR3 is given with its conserved first and last residue. Each record gives: J gene, V gene, CDR3 protein.

j_call: TRBJ2-7
v_call: TRBV12-3/TRBV12-4
cdr3_aa: CASSFLGGSSYEQYF

j_call: TRBJ2-7
v_call: TRBV3-1
cdr3_aa: CASSHLSSSYEQYF

j_call: TRBJ2-3
v_call: TRBV29-1
cdr3_aa: CSVDRGAPDTQYF

j_call: TRBJ2-7
v_call: TRBV7-2
cdr3_aa: CASSLTGLAWEQYF

j_call: TRBJ2-7
v_call: TRBV27
cdr3_aa: CASSPRGGDGYEQYF

j_call: TRBJ2-1
v_call: TRBV5-1
cdr3_aa: CASSLSPNADRQFF

j_call: TRBJ1-3
v_call: TRBV7-2
cdr3_aa: CASSLTPAGNTIYF

j_call: TRBJ1-5
v_call: TRBV20-1
cdr3_aa: CSARDRGDRPQHF

j_call: TRBJ2-6
v_call: TRBV3-1
cdr3_aa: CASSPPRAGANVLTF

j_call: TRBJ1-2
v_call: TRBV4-3
cdr3_aa: CASSPELRVGYTF

j_call: TRBJ2-5
v_call: TRBV7-2
cdr3_aa: CASSLVRTHETQYF

j_call: TRBJ1-6
v_call: TRBV7-2
cdr3_aa: CASSLAGGGNSPLHF

j_call: TRBJ1-1
v_call: TRBV4-3
cdr3_aa: CASSQEFQGETEAFF

j_call: TRBJ2-7
v_call: TRBV27
cdr3_aa: CASSFLRSAYEQYF

j_call: TRBJ1-1
v_call: TRBV6-2/TRBV6-3
cdr3_aa: CATDIRGLGTEAFF

j_call: TRBJ1-4
v_call: TRBV6-5
cdr3_aa: CASSYSGGGTNEKLFF

j_call: TRBJ2-1
v_call: TRBV7-6
cdr3_aa: CASSPRGQGENEQFF

j_call: TRBJ2-3
v_call: TRBV20-1
cdr3_aa: CSAKLAASTDTQYF

j_call: TRBJ2-7
v_call: TRBV7-2
cdr3_aa: CASSLPFSGRGGYEQYF

j_call: TRBJ1-1
v_call: TRBV5-1
cdr3_aa: CASSFDRGVTRAFF

j_call: TRBJ2-1
v_call: TRBV12-3/TRBV12-4
cdr3_aa: CASRPEQGLDYNEQFF

j_call: TRBJ1-5
v_call: TRBV20-1
cdr3_aa: CSASGDRVGYQPQHF

j_call: TRBJ2-5
v_call: TRBV2
cdr3_aa: CASSVNRRETQYF

j_call: TRBJ1-1
v_call: TRBV5-6
cdr3_aa: CASILQGNTEAFF

j_call: TRBJ2-1
v_call: TRBV20-1
cdr3_aa: CSALTGLRANEQFF

j_call: TRBJ2-7
v_call: TRBV28
cdr3_aa: CASRQGTVEYEQYF

j_call: TRBJ1-4
v_call: TRBV25-1
cdr3_aa: CASSESGGKLFF

j_call: TRBJ2-3
v_call: TRBV20-1
cdr3_aa: CSALGITQYF

j_call: TRBJ2-3
v_call: TRBV20-1
cdr3_aa: CSASPRDSVSDTQYF

j_call: TRBJ1-6
v_call: TRBV12-3/TRBV12-4
cdr3_aa: CASSLREGPYNSPLHF

j_call: TRBJ2-3
v_call: TRBV4-2
cdr3_aa: CASSQDFASGTDTQYF

j_call: TRBJ1-1
v_call: TRBV6-5
cdr3_aa: CASSYSNFGTEAFF

j_call: TRBJ2-7
v_call: TRBV20-1
cdr3_aa: CSAPDREAEQYF

j_call: TRBJ2-7
v_call: TRBV14
cdr3_aa: CASSQVGGLLYEQYF

j_call: TRBJ2-7
v_call: TRBV28
cdr3_aa: CASRPGPVGEQYF

j_call: TRBJ2-1
v_call: TRBV4-2
cdr3_aa: CASSQDRGQAGNEQFF

j_call: TRBJ2-6
v_call: TRBV10-3
cdr3_aa: CATLNGDSGANVLTF

j_call: TRBJ2-2
v_call: TRBV6-5
cdr3_aa: CASSYSRGGRRETGELFF

j_call: TRBJ2-5
v_call: TRBV27
cdr3_aa: CASSFLGAMQETQYF

j_call: TRBJ2-3
v_call: TRBV4-1
cdr3_aa: CASSQGSGLSTDTQYF

j_call: TRBJ1-5
v_call: TRBV10-3
cdr3_aa: CATSESYSNQPQHF

j_call: TRBJ1-5
v_call: TRBV12-3/TRBV12-4
cdr3_aa: CASGMSNQPQHF

j_call: TRBJ2-4
v_call: TRBV4-3
cdr3_aa: CASSQATRAKNIQYF

j_call: TRBJ2-3
v_call: TRBV27
cdr3_aa: CASSLLVAGVQDTQYF

j_call: TRBJ2-3
v_call: TRBV12-3/TRBV12-4
cdr3_aa: CASRSTSTDTQYF

j_call: TRBJ2-5
v_call: TRBV20-1
cdr3_aa: CSARKDRQETQYF

j_call: TRBJ2-5
v_call: TRBV12-3/TRBV12-4
cdr3_aa: CASSFLAGDTHQETQYF

j_call: TRBJ2-6
v_call: TRBV6-1
cdr3_aa: CASSEESSGANVLTF

j_call: TRBJ2-5
v_call: TRBV9
cdr3_aa: CASSVRAGVAETQYF

j_call: TRBJ2-4
v_call: TRBV6-2/TRBV6-3
cdr3_aa: CASSGGEGLAKNIQYF

j_call: TRBJ2-7
v_call: TRBV5-1
cdr3_aa: CASSPGTAGEGEQYF

j_call: TRBJ1-1
v_call: TRBV28
cdr3_aa: CASSTPGETEAFF

j_call: TRBJ1-2
v_call: TRBV11-2
cdr3_aa: CASSPGTLYGYTF